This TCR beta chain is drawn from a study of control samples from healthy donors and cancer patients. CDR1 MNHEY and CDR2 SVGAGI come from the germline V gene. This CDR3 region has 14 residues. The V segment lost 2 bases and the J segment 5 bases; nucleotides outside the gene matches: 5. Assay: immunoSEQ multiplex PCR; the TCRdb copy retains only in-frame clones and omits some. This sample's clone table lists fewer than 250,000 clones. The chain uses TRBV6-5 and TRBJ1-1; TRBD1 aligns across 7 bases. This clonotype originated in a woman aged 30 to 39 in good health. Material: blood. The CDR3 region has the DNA TGTGCCAGCAGTTACGATCAGGGGGGGACTGAAGCTTTCTTT. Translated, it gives CASSYDQGGTEAFF.